This T cell receptor beta chain was obtained from a study of shared clonotypes between healthy human individuals. Study results and limitations: In the sorted subsets, rarefaction showed sequencing was incomplete despite large depth. The naive CD4 repertoires of several donors were compared, and 5% to 6.5% of clonotypes were shared.

There are 15 residues in the CDR3. Trimming removed 7 bases from V and 4 bases from J; junction bases left unmatched: 8. Germline V CDR1 and CDR2: SGHRS, YFSETQ. Repertoires were generated with immunoSEQ multiplex PCR, while TCRdb's copy carries only in-frame clones and drops some. The sample lists about 730,000 clones; roughly 72% were seen once. As regards this clone: The antigen is unknown.

Sequenced sample: memory CD4+ T cells sorted from blood. Described subset: CD45RA-negative fraction. The V and J genes are TRBV5-1 and TRBJ2-1; 10 nucleotides align to TRBD1. This clonotype was obtained from a woman aged 25-40 years in good health. The CDR3 DNA reads TGCGCCAGCGGACAGGGGGGACTAGGATACAATGAGCAGTTCTTC. Protein: CASGQGGLGYNEQFF.